Following are 8 T cell receptor beta chains from one sample sequenced in a study of CD8 T cells in ankylosing spondylitis. TCRdb passed the 5' RACE reads through MiXCR, listing each CDR3 protein once. This table holds 30,000 to 45,000 distinct CDR3 sequences, about 9.3% found once. The specimen was blood, either unsorted or a sorted T cell fraction (not recorded which). Receptors originate from a male donor with ankylosing spondylitis or in good health (not recorded which).

This clonotype was seen at least ten times. V usage is TRBV7-3 and J usage is TRBJ2-2; D may correspond to TRBD1 or TRBD2 (5 bases each). Trimming left V 5 bases short and J 8 bases short, with 15 bases between. CDR3 size: 14 residues. The germline CDR1 and CDR2 sequences are SGHTA and FQGTGA. In DNA, the CDR3 is TGTGCCAGCAGCACACCGGGGCCCGGGGGGGAGCTGTTTTTT. Residues: CASSTPGPGGELFF.

This clonotype was counted ten times or more. DNA of the CDR3: TGTGCCAGCAGTCAGGGACTAGCGGGCTACTCTGGGGCCAACGTCCTGACTTTC. Its translation: CASSQGLAGYSGANVLTF. The gene calls are TRBV3-1 and TRBJ2-6, with 12 positions matching TRBD2. This CDR3 region has 18 residues. V was clipped by 6 bases and J by 0 bases; unmatched bases: 6. Germline values: CDR1 LGHDT, CDR2 YNNKEL (reference sequence). Supplemented by reference TRBV3-1 and TRBJ2-6, the full variable domain reads DTAVSQTPKYLVTQMGNDKSIKCEQNLGHDTMYWYKQDSKKFLKIMFSYNNKELIINETVPNRFSPKSPDKAHLNLHINSLELGDSAVYFCASSQGLAGYSGANVLTFGAGSRLTVL.

This clonotype was found many times. The chain links TRBV7-9 to TRBJ2-5; D is uncertain. The ends were cut back, 3 bases at V and 1 base at J, with 0 bases in the middle. Germline values: CDR1 SEHNR, CDR2 FQNEAQ (reference sequence). This CDR3 region has 11 residues. The CDR3 nucleotides are TGTGCCAGCAGCTTCCAAGAGACCCAGTACTTC. Translating it yields CASSFQETQYF.

This clonotype was seen only a few times. An end of the junction differs from the germline gene, which may be a read error. The chain recombines TRBV12-3 or TRBV12-4 with TRBJ2-1, with 14 bases matching TRBD2. CDR3 length: 19 residues. The CDR3 nucleotides are TGTGCCATCAGTGGCGGGACTAGCGGGAGCCTAAGCTCCTACAATGAGCAGTTCTTC. Its protein product is CAISGGTSGSLSSYNEQFF.

In its sample, this clonotype was seen many times. The genes are TRBV5-1 and TRBJ2-7, with D possibly TRBD2 on 5 matching bases. CDR1 is SGHRS, CDR2 YFSETQ, per germline. The CDR3 is 12 residues long. V shed 4 bases and J shed 4 bases, with 9 bases lying between them. CDR3 residues: CASSQDFYEQYF. In DNA form, the CDR3 reads TGCGCCAGCAGCCAGGACTTTTACGAGCAGTACTTC.

This clonotype was observed at least ten times. The rearrangement joins TRBV12-3 or TRBV12-4 to TRBJ2-7; maybe TRBD1 (5 bases). This CDR3 spans 14 amino acids. V lost 5 bases and J 0 bases, leaving 11 bases between the germline ends. CDR3 region: CASSTPGISYEQYF. The CDR3 DNA is TGTGCCAGCAGTACCCCAGGGATCTCCTACGAGCAGTACTTC.

This clonotype was detected a few times. This chain links TRBV29-1 with TRBJ2-7; 12 bases agree with TRBD2. Germline CDR1 and CDR2: SQVTM and ANQGSEA. This CDR3 is 16 amino acids long. Losses at the gene ends were 4 bases for V and 3 bases for J; bases not matched to a gene: 10. The CDR3 sequence is CSVVFGLAGLNYEQYF. In nucleotides, the CDR3 is TGCAGCGTTGTGTTTGGACTAGCGGGACTCAACTACGAGCAGTACTTC.

This clonotype was picked up many times. The gene calls are TRBV20-1 and TRBJ2-3; TRBD2 matches at 9 bases. V shed 1 base, J shed 4 bases, and the junction held 15 bases outside the gene matches. CDR1 is DFQATT, CDR2 SNEGSKA, per germline (reference sequence). This CDR3 region has 18 residues. CDR3 bases: TGCAGTGCTAGAGTACGTCTAGCGGGAAACCGTGGGGCAGATACGCAGTATTTT. Its protein is CSARVRLAGNRGADTQYF.